The 32 T cell receptor beta chains in this list originate from one sample, sequenced in a study of T cell responses to AZD1222 COVID-19 vaccine. Sequencing used immunoSEQ multiplex PCR; TCRdb keeps in-frame clones, though not all of them. Seen here are approximately 99,000 clones, approximately 90% observed once, and the top ten hold less than 3.5%. The sample was peripheral blood, taken on day 0 of AZD1222 vaccination. These receptors were collected from an adult in good health.

The chain links TRBV12-3 or TRBV12-4 to TRBJ1-4; D uncertain. There are 12 residues in the CDR3. Trimming took off 6 bases at V and 6 bases at J, with 8 bases between the two ends. The CDR3 spells CASSRYYEKLFF. The CDR3 DNA sequence: TGTGCCAGCAGCCGGTATTATGAAAAACTGTTTTTT.

The chain is built from TRBV6-5 and TRBJ2-7, with 7 bases lining up with TRBD2. V trimming: 6 bases; J trimming: 5 bases; junction bases outside the gene matches: 10. The CDR3 is 14 amino acids. The germline V gene has CDR1 MNHEY and CDR2 SVGAGI. As DNA, the CDR3 is TGTGCCAGCAGCCCCCGATGGGAGGGGAACGAGCAGTACTTC. It codes for CASSPRWEGNEQYF.

CDR3 sequence (DNA): TGTGCCAGCGGTAGGGAACTGAGCACAGATACGCAGTATTTT. Translated, it gives CASGRELSTDTQYF. V gene TRBV5-4 combines with J gene TRBJ2-3; no clear D. Per the germline V gene, CDR1 is SGHNT and CDR2 is YYREEE (reference sequence). With 7 bases removed from V and 0 bases from J, the gap between germline ends came to 12 bases. The CDR3 length is 14 residues. Filled out from reference TRBV5-4 and TRBJ2-3, the complete variable domain reads ETGVTQSPTHLIKTRGQQVTLRCSSQSGHNTVSWYQQALGQGPQFIFQYYREEENGRGNFPPRFSGLQFPNYSSELNVNALELDDSALYLCASGRELSTDTQYFGPGTRLTVL.

The chain joins TRBV30 to TRBJ1-1; possibly TRBD1 for D (6 bases). With 3 bases removed from V and 6 bases from J, the gap between germline ends came to 14 bases. Germline V gene data show CDR1 as GTSNPN and CDR2 as SVGIG (reference sequence). CDR3 length equals 13 residues. For the CDR3, the DNA is TGTGCCTGGAGCATCCGGGGGGGCCCTGAAGCTTTCTTT. As protein: CAWSIRGGPEAFF.

The V and J genes are TRBV5-5 and TRBJ1-5, with TRBD1 matching 11 bases. V dropped 4 bases and J dropped 6; count of bases not matched to a gene: 6. The CDR3 consists of 15 residues. CDR1 is SGHKS and CDR2 is YYEKEE in the germline V gene (reference sequence). The CDR3 DNA sequence: TGTGCCAGCAGCGCGGACAGGGGGCAAGGTCAGCCCCAGCATTTT. Its protein is CASSADRGQGQPQHF.

The chain combines TRBV2 with TRBJ1-2, with D unclear. Germline-derived CDR1 and CDR2 are SNHLY and FYNNEI. This CDR3 spans 11 amino acids. Trimming shortened V by 1 base and J by 7 bases, and 4 bases separated the two germline ends. The CDR3 sequence: CASSEGTGYTF. CDR3 bases: TGTGCCAGCAGTGAAGGGACTGGCTACACCTTC.

This sequence joins TRBV19 and TRBJ2-2; D is possibly TRBD2 (8 bases). CDR3 length: 17 amino acids. Trimming removed 3 bases at V and 0 bases at J, with 14 bases between. Per germline, CDR1 LNHDA and CDR2 SQIVND (reference sequence). DNA of the CDR3: TGTGCCAGTAGTATTCGGGGGGGACAGACGAACACCGGGGAGCTGTTTTTT. This encodes CASSIRGGQTNTGELFF.

The chain employs TRBV19 and TRBJ1-2; TRBD1 is a possible D gene (6 bases). This CDR3 spans 12 amino acids. Germline values: CDR1 LNHDA, CDR2 SQIVND (reference sequence). Trimming took off 1 base at V and 7 bases at J, with 7 bases between the two ends. DNA of the CDR3: TGTGCCAGTAGTATAGCGGGGGCTGGCTACACCTTC. Its translation is CASSIAGAGYTF.

V usage is TRBV6-5 and J usage is TRBJ1-2; 8 bases are a match to TRBD1. Germline loops: CDR1 MNHEY, CDR2 SVGAGI. V lost 6 bases to trimming and J lost 4 bases; unmatched junction nucleotides: 4. The CDR3 spans 13 residues. The CDR3 nucleotides are TGTGCCAGCAGGACAGGGGCTGTCTATGGCTACACCTTC. This encodes CASRTGAVYGYTF.

The CDR3 is CAMQTNTEAFF. The DNA for the CDR3 is TGTGCCATGCAGACGAACACTGAAGCTTTCTTT. The V and J genes are TRBV11-2 and TRBJ1-1; D gene uncertain. The germline V gene has CDR1 SGHAT and CDR2 FQNNGV. The ends were cut back, 10 bases at V and 1 base at J, with 7 bases in the middle. The length of the CDR3 is 11 residues.

This chain links TRBV11-2 with TRBJ2-7; D is unresolved. Trimming removed 0 bases from V and 2 bases from J, with 8 bases in between. From germline, CDR1 is SGHAT and CDR2 FQNNGV. This CDR3 has 14 residues. The CDR3 loop is CASSLDWPTYEQYV. The CDR3 region has the DNA TGTGCCAGCAGCTTAGATTGGCCCACCTACGAGCAGTACGTC.

This clone was seen more than once but under ten times. This chain joins TRBV7-2 and TRBJ2-7; D gene uncertain. The germline CDR1 and CDR2 sequences are SGHTA and FQGNSA. The CDR3 totals 15 residues. V was shortened by 5 bases and J by 0 bases, with 14 bases between the two germline ends. CDR3 bases: TGTGCCAGCAGCCCTGGGCCCTATAGCTCCTACGAGCAGTACTTC. Its protein product is CASSPGPYSSYEQYF.

This chain uses TRBV14 with TRBJ2-2; no reliable D call. Trimming cost V 1 base and J 3 bases, with 6 bases left between them. Germline V gives CDR1 SGHDN, CDR2 FVKESK. This CDR3 has 14 amino acids. CDR3 sequence reads: CASSQVRYTGELFF. In nucleotides, the CDR3 is TGTGCCAGCAGCCAAGTTAGGTACACCGGGGAGCTGTTTTTT.

The J gene is TRBJ2-3, the V gene TRBV27; D possibly corresponds to TRBD1 (5 bases). The CDR3 sequence is 15 residues long. Germline V lookup: CDR1 MNHEY, CDR2 SMNVEV (reference sequence). The V gene lost 2 bases and the J gene lost 5 bases, with 14 bases spanning the gap. The CDR3 is CASSLRRGGEDTQYF. CDR3 DNA sequence: TGTGCCAGCAGTTTAAGAAGGGGTGGGGAAGATACGCAGTATTTT.

This clone was picked up a small number of times. V usage is TRBV9 and J usage is TRBJ2-1; D is unclear. The ends were cut back, 3 bases at V and 6 bases at J, with 16 bases in the middle. Germline V CDR1 and CDR2: SGDLS, YYNGEE. The CDR3 runs 15 residues. CDR3 DNA: TGTGCCAGCAGCGGAACTATTATTTTCAGCAATGAGCAGTTCTTC. Translated, it gives CASSGTIIFSNEQFF.

The table lists this clone with a count of one. The CDR3 here is CASSDGLAGPYEQYV. In DNA form, the CDR3 reads TGTGCCAGCAGTGACGGACTAGCGGGACCCTACGAGCAGTACGTC. This chain connects TRBV6-1 to TRBJ2-7; TRBD2 aligns across 12 bases. The junction had 2 bases not matched to a gene; V was cut back by 3 bases and J by 2 bases. CDR1 is MNHNS, CDR2 SASEGT, per germline. The CDR3 is made up of 15 amino acids.

The chain carries TRBV9 and TRBJ2-7; 8 bases are a match to TRBD1. Unmatched junction bases numbered 18, after V lost 8 bases and J lost 5 bases. The CDR3 covers 16 residues. Germline CDR1 reads SGDLS; CDR2 reads YYNGEE. CDR3 loop: CASSKEGQGFWDEQYF. The CDR3 region has the DNA TGTGCCAGTAGCAAAGAAGGACAGGGCTTTTGGGACGAGCAGTACTTC.

The chain couples TRBV6-2 or TRBV6-3 to TRBJ2-3; 9 nucleotides line up with TRBD2. Looked up from germline, CDR1 is MNHEY and CDR2 is SVGEGT. Trimming cost V 0 bases and J 2 bases; bases outside gene matches: 6. This CDR3 is built from 17 residues. The CDR3 sequence is CASSYSLRGGATDTQYF. CDR3 in DNA: TGTGCCAGCAGTTACTCGCTTCGCGGGGGGGCCACAGATACGCAGTATTTT.

V gene TRBV7-2 combines with J gene TRBJ1-4, with TRBD1 as a possible D gene (6 bases). Trimming took off 5 bases at V and 6 bases at J, with 16 bases between the two ends. Germline CDR1 SGHTA, CDR2 FQGNSA. The CDR3 loop spans 15 amino acids. The CDR3 DNA reads TGTGCCAGCAGCCTAGTTCGGGGGGCTGATGAAAAACTGTTTTTT. Amino acid sequence: CASSLVRGADEKLFF.

The chain uses TRBV4-1 and TRBJ1-1; D ambiguous. Germline assignment: CDR1 MGHRA and CDR2 YSYEKL. Trimming pared 1 base from V and 1 base from J, leaving 4 bases between. This CDR3 region has 13 residues. The CDR3 sequence is CASSQVQNTEAFF. The CDR3 DNA sequence: TGCGCCAGCAGCCAAGTACAGAACACTGAAGCTTTCTTT.

This chain connects TRBV6-5 to TRBJ1-2, with a possible D match to TRBD1 (5 bases). Germline V CDR1 and CDR2: MNHEY, SVGAGI. Trimming left V 5 bases short and J 8 bases short, with 15 bases between. The CDR3 consists of 13 residues. CDR3 nucleotides: TGTGCCAGCAGTCCCGGCGGGGGTCACGGCTACACCTTC. This encodes CASSPGGGHGYTF.

The CDR3 DNA is TGTGCCAGCAGCTGGGAAGATAGGGGGAATAATTCACCCCTCCACTTT. This encodes CASSWEDRGNNSPLHF. This chain joins TRBV5-4 and TRBJ1-6, with D possibly being TRBD1 (6 bases). The CDR3 extends over 16 amino acids. V was clipped by 3 bases and J by 5 bases, with 15 bases between them. CDR1 is SGHNT, CDR2 YYREEE, per germline (reference sequence).

This clone was observed a single time. The chain couples TRBV15 to TRBJ1-1; D remains unclear. V was trimmed by 0 bases and J by 1 base, leaving 9 bases between them. CDR1 is LNHNV and CDR2 is YYDKDF in the germline V gene (reference sequence). The CDR3 covers 15 residues. The chain's CDR3 is CATSREGYGNTEAFF. In DNA form, the CDR3 reads TGTGCCACCAGCAGAGAGGGTTACGGGAACACTGAAGCTTTCTTT.

The V call is TRBV6-2 or TRBV6-3, the J call TRBJ2-7, with no clear D. The CDR3 runs 14 residues. V was cut by 5 bases and J by 6 bases, with 17 bases left in between. Per the germline V gene, CDR1 is MNHEY and CDR2 is SVGEGT. This chain's CDR3 is CASSPKAYRVEQYF. CDR3 DNA sequence: TGTGCCAGCAGTCCCAAGGCTTATCGGGTCGAGCAGTACTTC.

As DNA, the CDR3 is TGTGCCAGCAGTGATGGAGCGCCGGGGCACAATGAGCAGTTCTTC. It translates to CASSDGAPGHNEQFF. V usage is TRBV25-1 and J usage is TRBJ2-1; the D gene could be TRBD1 or TRBD2 (5 bases each). The germline CDR1 and CDR2 sequences are MGHDK and SYGVNS. Trimming removed 3 bases at V and 5 bases at J, with 14 bases between. This CDR3 spans 15 amino acids.

V gene TRBV5-6 combines with J gene TRBJ2-5, with 7 bases that match TRBD1. The length of the CDR3 is 16 residues. Germline trimming cut 5 bases from V and 2 bases from J; bases unmatched to any gene: 12. Germline V lookup: CDR1 SGHDT, CDR2 YYEEEE. The CDR3 spells CASSRGSGQPQETQYF. CDR3 DNA: TGTGCCAGCAGTAGGGGGTCGGGACAGCCACAAGAGACCCAGTACTTC.

This clone was seen just once. This chain connects TRBV7-3 to TRBJ2-1, with 9 bases identical to TRBD1. The germline V gene encodes CDR1 SGHTA and CDR2 FQGTGA. The CDR3 sequence is 15 residues long. Unmatched junction bases numbered 7, after V lost 4 bases and J lost 6 bases. CDR3 DNA sequence: TGTGCCAGCAGCTACCGGGACAGGGCATTCAATGAGCAGTTCTTC. It codes for CASSYRDRAFNEQFF.

The gene calls are TRBV5-6 and TRBJ2-7; D is uncertain. Looked up from germline, CDR1 is SGHDT and CDR2 is YYEEEE. The ends were cut back, 1 base at V and 0 bases at J, with 14 bases in the middle. There are 16 residues in the CDR3. CDR3 protein: CASSLRGAQSSYEQYF. The CDR3 bases are TGTGCCAGCAGCTTGCGTGGAGCCCAGAGCTCCTACGAGCAGTACTTC.

The chain is built from TRBV12-5 and TRBJ1-1, with D possibly TRBD1 on 6 matching bases. V lost 1 base to trimming and J lost 10 bases, with 10 bases between them. The CDR3 consists of 12 residues. Germline values: CDR1 LGHNT, CDR2 FRNRAP. Here the CDR3 DNA reads TGTGCTAGTGGTTTGGCACAGGGACGAGCTTTCTTT. The encoded protein is CASGLAQGRAFF.

The genes are TRBV6-5 and TRBJ2-7, with TRBD2 as a possible D gene (7 bases). Trimming cost V 6 bases and J 3 bases, with 15 bases left between them. Germline lookup yields CDR1 MNHEY and CDR2 SVGAGI. The CDR3 extends over 14 amino acids. CDR3 DNA sequence: TGTGCCAGCAGCATGGCGGGGGCCCTCTACGAGCAGTACTTC. Translating gives CASSMAGALYEQYF.

V and J are TRBV29-1 and TRBJ2-1; 16 bases are shared with TRBD2. This CDR3 is built from 17 residues. The V gene end was trimmed by 4 bases and the J gene end by 4 bases; junction bases not matched to a gene: 7. The germline gives CDR1 SQVTM, CDR2 ANQGSEA. The CDR3 sequence is CSVGGTSGRGRYNEQFF. As DNA, the CDR3 is TGCAGCGTTGGCGGGACTAGCGGGAGGGGAAGGTACAATGAGCAGTTCTTC.

V is TRBV9 and J is TRBJ2-5; 7 bases fit TRBD1. J lost 5 bases, V lost 1 base, and 5 bases had no gene match. Germline CDR1 reads SGDLS; CDR2 reads YYNGEE. This CDR3 is built from 14 residues. The CDR3 DNA follows: TGTGCCAGCAGCGTACTCCCCAGGGGGGAGACCCAGTACTTC. Translated, it gives CASSVLPRGETQYF.